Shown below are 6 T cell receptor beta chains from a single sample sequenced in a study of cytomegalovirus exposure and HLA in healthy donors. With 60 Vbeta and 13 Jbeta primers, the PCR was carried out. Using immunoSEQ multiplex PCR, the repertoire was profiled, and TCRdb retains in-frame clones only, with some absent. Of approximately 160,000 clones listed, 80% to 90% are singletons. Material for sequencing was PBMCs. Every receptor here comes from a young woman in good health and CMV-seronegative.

For the CDR3, the DNA is TGTGCCAGCAGTAAGACTAGCGGGACCCCGAGGGGGGAGCTGTTTTTT. This gives the protein CASSKTSGTPRGELFF. V gene TRBV6-6 combines with J gene TRBJ2-2, with 11 nucleotides matching TRBD2. J was trimmed by 8 bases and V by 5 bases; bases with no gene match: 10. Germline V gene data show CDR1 as MNHNY and CDR2 as SVGAGI (reference sequence). The CDR3 loop spans 16 amino acids.

CDR3 amino acids: CASSPGTGGTGELFF. The CDR3 DNA reads as TGTGCCAGCAGTCCCGGGACAGGGGGCACCGGGGAGCTGTTTTTT. The chain uses TRBV6-4 and TRBJ2-2; 11 bases line up with TRBD1. Looked up from germline, CDR1 is MRHNA and CDR2 is SNTAGT. The CDR3 has 15 residues. Trimming at V came to 5 bases and at J to 4 bases, leaving 3 bases not matched to a gene.

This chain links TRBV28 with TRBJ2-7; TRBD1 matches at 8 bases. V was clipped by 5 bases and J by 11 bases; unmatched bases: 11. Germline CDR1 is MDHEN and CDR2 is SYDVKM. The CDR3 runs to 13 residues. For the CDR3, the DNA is TGTGCCAGCAGTCTTATTCTGGGACAGGTTAAGTACTTC. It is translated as CASSLILGQVKYF.

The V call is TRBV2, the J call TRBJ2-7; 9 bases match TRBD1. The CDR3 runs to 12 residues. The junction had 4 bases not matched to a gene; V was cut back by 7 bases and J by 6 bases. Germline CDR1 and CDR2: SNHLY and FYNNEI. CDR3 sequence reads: CASIGTGSEQYF. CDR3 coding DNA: TGTGCCAGCATTGGGACAGGGTCCGAGCAGTACTTC.

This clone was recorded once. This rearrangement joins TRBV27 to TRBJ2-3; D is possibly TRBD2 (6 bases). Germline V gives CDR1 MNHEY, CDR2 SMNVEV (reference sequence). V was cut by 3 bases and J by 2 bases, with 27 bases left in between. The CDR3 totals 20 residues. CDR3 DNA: TGTGCCAGCAGTTTCAGAGTACTAGCCGAAACCCCCCAAACCACAGATACGCAGTATTTT. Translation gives CASSFRVLAETPQTTDTQYF.

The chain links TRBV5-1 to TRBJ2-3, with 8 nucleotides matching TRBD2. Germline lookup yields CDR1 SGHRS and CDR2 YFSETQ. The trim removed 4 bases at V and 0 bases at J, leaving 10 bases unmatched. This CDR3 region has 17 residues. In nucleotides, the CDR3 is TGCGCCAGCAGCGGAACACTAGCGGCCCTCAGCACAGATACGCAGTATTTT. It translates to CASSGTLAALSTDTQYF.